The 14 T cell receptor beta chains below all came from one sample that was sequenced in a study of blood T cell repertoires in COVID-19. The method was immunoSEQ multiplex PCR; TCRdb's version includes in-frame clones alone and lacks a portion of them. The table includes nearly 350,000 clones, roughly 87% detected once. Sequences were obtained from PBMCs or T cells enriched from blood (not recorded which). Source of these receptors: a woman under 40 who had recovered from COVID-19.

This sequence joins TRBV9 and TRBJ2-4; D might be TRBD2 (6 bases). Germline CDR1 and CDR2: SGDLS and YYNGEE. The V gene lost 5 bases and the J gene lost 6 bases, with 15 bases spanning the gap. CDR3 size: 14 residues. Written as DNA, the CDR3 is TGTGCCAGCAGTAGTGGACTAATGAGAAACATTCAGTACTTC. This codes for CASSSGLMRNIQYF.

The genes are TRBV18 and TRBJ1-1; D call uncertain. Germline values: CDR1 KGHSH, CDR2 LQKENI. This CDR3 comprises 14 residues. Trimming cost V 1 base and J 1 base, with 7 bases left between them. In DNA form, the CDR3 reads TGTGCCAGCTCACCACTGAGCGAGAACACTGAAGCTTTCTTT. Its translation: CASSPLSENTEAFF.

The chain carries TRBV5-1 and TRBJ2-3, with TRBD1 matching over 7 bases. The length of the CDR3 is 13 residues. V was pared by 7 bases and J by 0 bases, with 2 bases of the junction left unmatched. The germline gives CDR1 SGHRS, CDR2 YFSETQ. CDR3 sequence reads: CASRQGSTDTQYF. Here the CDR3 DNA reads TGCGCCAGCCGACAGGGTAGCACAGATACGCAGTATTTT. Together with reference TRBV5-1 and TRBJ2-3, the CDR3 gives the full variable domain: KAGVTQTPRYLIKTRGQQVTLSCSPISGHRSVSWYQQTPGQGLQFLFEYFSETQRNKGNFPGRFSGRQFSNSRSEMNVSTLELGDSALYLCASRQGSTDTQYFGPGTRLTVL.

This chain connects TRBV19 to TRBJ2-5, with TRBD1 matching over 10 bases. CDR1 is LNHDA and CDR2 is SQIVND in the germline V gene (reference sequence). V was clipped by 10 bases and J by 5 bases; unmatched bases: 13. There are 15 residues in the CDR3. The CDR3 region has the DNA TGTGCCACCAGAACACTGGGACAGGGGAAGGAGACCCAGTACTTC. Amino acids: CATRTLGQGKETQYF.

The chain has TRBV24-1 and TRBJ2-3, with D perhaps matching TRBD1 (5 bases). Germline V gene data show CDR1 as KGHDR and CDR2 as SFDVKD. This CDR3 has 14 residues. Trimming took 3 bases from V and 2 from J, leaving 8 bases between them. CDR3 sequence (DNA): TGTGCCACCAGTGATAGGACAACCACAGATACGCAGTATTTT. Protein: CATSDRTTTDTQYF.

V is TRBV6-5 and J is TRBJ1-2; tentatively, D is TRBD1 (5 bases). V lost 4 bases and J lost 0, with 12 bases in between. Germline V gene sequence: CDR1 MNHEY, CDR2 SVGAGI. There are 15 residues in the CDR3. For the CDR3, the DNA is TGTGCCAGCAGTTCCTGGACGGACACTAACTATGGCTACACCTTC. This translates into CASSSWTDTNYGYTF.

The CDR3 bases are TGTGCCAGCAGTTCTTTCGGAGTGGATACTGAAGCTTTCTTT. Its translation: CASSSFGVDTEAFF. This chain uses TRBV6-5 with TRBJ1-1; the D is unclear. The CDR3 sequence is 14 residues long. Germline V lookup: CDR1 MNHEY, CDR2 SVGAGI. Trimming removed 4 bases at V and 5 bases at J, with 14 bases between.

The chain carries TRBV25-1 and TRBJ1-6, with TRBD1 as a possible D gene (6 bases). Germline-derived CDR1 and CDR2 are MGHDK and SYGVNS. The V and J ends lost 8 bases and 5 bases respectively, with 7 bases between them. The CDR3 is made up of 12 amino acids. The CDR3 sequence: CASQGHNSPLHF. CDR3 DNA: TGTGCCAGCCAGGGGCATAATTCACCCCTCCACTTT.

As for this clone: The same CDR3 also results from other DNA sequences found in this sample. V is TRBV5-1 and J is TRBJ1-4; possibly TRBD1 for D (6 bases). The CDR3 sequence is 15 residues long. Trimming pared 0 bases from V and 7 bases from J, leaving 13 bases between. Germline V CDR1 and CDR2: SGHRS, YFSETQ. Here the CDR3 reads CASSLAGGAGEKLFF. CDR3 DNA: TGCGCCAGCAGCTTGGCCGGGGGGGCGGGTGAAAAACTGTTTTTT.

The rearrangement links TRBV30 to TRBJ1-2, with 8 bases aligning to TRBD1. This CDR3 is 13 amino acids long. The V and J ends lost 6 bases and 4 bases, in that order; junction bases with no gene match: 7. Germline lookup yields CDR1 GTSNPN and CDR2 SVGIG (reference sequence). DNA of the CDR3: TGTGCCTGCATAAACAGGGGGGGCTATGGCTACACCTTC. It yields the protein CACINRGGYGYTF.

The CDR3 sequence is CASSFRTMDGYTF. CDR3 bases: TGTGCCAGCAGCTTCCGGACAATGGATGGCTACACCTTC. This sequence joins TRBV11-2 and TRBJ1-2; tentative D call: TRBD1 (5 bases). This CDR3 is built from 13 residues. The V gene lost 3 bases and the J gene lost 6 bases, with 11 bases spanning the gap. CDR1 and CDR2 from the germline V gene are SGHAT and FQNNGV.

The V call is TRBV4-3, the J call TRBJ1-3; D is perhaps TRBD1 (5 bases). The V gene lost 3 bases and the J gene lost 0 bases, with 12 bases spanning the gap. Germline assignment: CDR1 LGHNA and CDR2 YSLEER. The CDR3 runs 16 residues. The CDR3 DNA sequence: TGCGCCAGCAGCCATGGCGGGGGGTCCTCTGGAAACACCATATATTTT. This sequence encodes CASSHGGGSSGNTIYF.

This chain joins TRBV18 and TRBJ1-1; 7 nucleotides match TRBD1. V lost 0 bases and J lost 0; bases outside the gene matches: 7. The CDR3 is 17 residues long. Germline lookup yields CDR1 KGHSH and CDR2 LQKENI. This CDR3 reads CASSPPRQGGMNTEAFF. The CDR3 bases are TGTGCCAGCTCACCACCGAGGCAGGGGGGCATGAACACTGAAGCTTTCTTT.

The chain uses TRBV11-2 and TRBJ1-1; D is unclear. The CDR3 has 14 amino acids. Germline loops: CDR1 SGHAT, CDR2 FQNNGV. The V end lost 5 bases, the J end lost 4 bases, and 14 bases lay between the germline ends. This CDR3 is CASSPGMVSTEAFF. CDR3 coding DNA: TGTGCCAGCAGCCCGGGGATGGTTAGCACTGAAGCTTTCTTT.